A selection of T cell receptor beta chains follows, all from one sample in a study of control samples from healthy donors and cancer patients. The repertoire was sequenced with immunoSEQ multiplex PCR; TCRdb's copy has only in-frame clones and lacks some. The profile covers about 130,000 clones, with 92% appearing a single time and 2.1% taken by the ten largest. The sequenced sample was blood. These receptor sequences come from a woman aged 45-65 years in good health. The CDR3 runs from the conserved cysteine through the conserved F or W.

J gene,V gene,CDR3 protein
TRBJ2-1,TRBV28,CASSLGQGTNNEQFF
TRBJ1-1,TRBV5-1,CASSHGDGPAEAFF
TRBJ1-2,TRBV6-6,CASSSRDGAYGYTF
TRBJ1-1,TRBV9,CASSVQGWSTEAFF
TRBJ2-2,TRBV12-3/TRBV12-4,CASTQGYTGELFF
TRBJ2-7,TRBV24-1,CATSDFMSGAVVHEQYF
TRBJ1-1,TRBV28,CASRGPSNTEAFF
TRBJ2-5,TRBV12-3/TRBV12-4,CASRIAGGETQYF
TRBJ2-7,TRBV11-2,CASSGGLAGAYEQYF
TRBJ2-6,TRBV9,CASSVEARGAGANVLTF
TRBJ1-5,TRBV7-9,CASSRGTAGGKPQHF
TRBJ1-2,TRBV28,CASSLAGLAPGYGYTF
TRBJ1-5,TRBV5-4,CASSAVPGDNQPQHF
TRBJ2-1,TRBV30,CAWSRGLGPHEQFF
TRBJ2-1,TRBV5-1,CASSLAVGLAGYNEQFF
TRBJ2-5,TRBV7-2,CASSPTRTSVLQETQYF
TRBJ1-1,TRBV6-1,CASSEVGGGNTEAFF
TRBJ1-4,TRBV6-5,CASRARRDQGEKLFF
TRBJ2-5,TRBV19,CASSSTSGSRIETQYF
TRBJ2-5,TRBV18,CASSPTQLGETQYF
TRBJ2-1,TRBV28,CASTFVAGDPINEQFF
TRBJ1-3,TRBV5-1,CASSLGRGSGNTIYF
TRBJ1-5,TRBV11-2,CASSPQNRDQPQHF
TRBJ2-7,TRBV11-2,CASSPPTGQGFYEQYF
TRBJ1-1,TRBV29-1,CSVAGTGGVTEAFF
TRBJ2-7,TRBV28,CASTRQGGSYEQYF
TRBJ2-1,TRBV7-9,CASSFQRGSSYNEQFF
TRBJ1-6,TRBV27,CASRTGGNSPLHF
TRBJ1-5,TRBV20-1,CSASPTGGQPQHF
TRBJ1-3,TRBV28,CASRNKGASSGNTIYF
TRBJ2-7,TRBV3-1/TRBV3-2,CASSRTTGTSGGARYEQYF
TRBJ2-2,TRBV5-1,CASSSGGGRGGELFF
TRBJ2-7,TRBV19,CASSRTSGTPYEQYF
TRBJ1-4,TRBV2,CASSPDRVIEKLFF
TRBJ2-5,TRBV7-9,CASSFLRVAQETQYF
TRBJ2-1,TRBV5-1,CASSSTGAYNEQFF
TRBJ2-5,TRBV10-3,CAISKIAGTYQETQYF
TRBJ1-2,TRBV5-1,CASSLDGANYGYTF
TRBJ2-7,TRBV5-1,CASSLSGQGADEQYF
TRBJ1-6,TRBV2,CASSSPGNRGSPLHF
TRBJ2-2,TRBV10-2,CASSESYAIRTGELFF
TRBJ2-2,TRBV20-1,CSASANTGELFF
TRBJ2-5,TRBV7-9,CASSRTSGGGQETQYF
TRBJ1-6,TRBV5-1,CASSLDSNNSPLHF
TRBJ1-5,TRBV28,CASSVYTGGVNQPQHF
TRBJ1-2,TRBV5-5,CASSPHGLGGYTF
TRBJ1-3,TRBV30,CAWGGAGTPGNTIYF
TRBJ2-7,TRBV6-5,CASRSTSGRAYEQYF
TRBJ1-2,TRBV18,CASSPPGTFSGYGYTF
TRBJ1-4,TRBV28,CASSLFRGLGANEKLFF